Presented here are 29 T cell receptor beta chains from one specimen sequenced in a study of response to subunit inactivated influenza vaccine (dated by TCRdb to the late 2010s). Libraries were built with RT-PCR. The run used an Illumina HiSeq 2500. The raw public reads went through TCRdb reprocessing: fastp at Q25, MiXCR clone calling, in-frame beta chains kept. Rows matching on CDR3 protein sequence are summarized as one entry with the most common DNA and genes. The sample records under 750,000 distinct CDR3 sequences, 10% to 15% of which are singletons. The ten most abundant clones make up roughly a tenth of the sample. The source was PBMCs from blood, collected on the day of vaccination. The receptors stem from a man aged 45-65 years who received an inactivated influenza vaccine. Donor details come from another sample of the same person, matched by shared clones.

This clonotype was seen more than once but under ten times. The chain carries TRBV29-1 and TRBJ2-2, with D maybe TRBD1 (5 bases). This CDR3 spans 11 amino acids. CDR1 and CDR2 (germline): SQVTM, ANQGSEA. CDR3 DNA: TGCGGGGCCTCTAGGACCGGGGAGCTGTTTTTT. This gives the protein CGASRTGELFF.

This clonotype was seen a handful of times. The chain employs TRBV4-3 and TRBJ2-1; D is unresolved. The ends were cut back, 4 bases at V and 4 bases at J, with 14 bases in the middle. Germline V gene sequence: CDR1 LGHNA, CDR2 YSLEER. This CDR3 spans 15 amino acids. The CDR3 region has the DNA TGCGCCAGCAGCCCGCGGAGTTCGCCGTACAATGAGCAGTTCTTC. Translation: CASSPRSSPYNEQFF.

In its sample, this clonotype was seen many times. The CDR3 sequence: CASSQVTGFQQYF. The CDR3 nucleotides read TGCGCCAGCAGCCAAGTTACGGGGTTCCAGCAGTACTTC. This chain links TRBV4-1 with TRBJ2-7; tentative D call: TRBD2 (5 bases). CDR3 length: 13 residues. Between the trimmed V and J ends, which lost 1 base and 8 bases, there was a span of 12 bases. Germline CDR1 MGHRA, CDR2 YSYEKL.

This clonotype has ten or more counts. The chain joins TRBV24-1 to TRBJ2-7; D is unclear. From germline, CDR1 is KGHDR and CDR2 SFDVKD. V lost 4 bases, J lost 0 bases, and 6 bases lay in between. The CDR3 runs 13 residues. The CDR3 sequence: CATSEAISYEQYF. The CDR3 DNA is TGTGCCACCAGTGAGGCAATCTCCTACGAGCAGTACTTC.

This clonotype was seen only a few times. This rearrangement joins TRBV20-1 to TRBJ1-1; D is uncertain. CDR3 length equals 12 residues. Germline loops: CDR1 DFQATT, CDR2 SNEGSKA (reference sequence). Trimming pared 5 bases from V and 1 base from J, leaving 8 bases between. The CDR3: CSAQPKNTEAFF. In nucleotides, the CDR3 is TGCAGTGCTCAACCAAAGAACACTGAAGCTTTCTTT.

This clonotype was seen many times. The rearrangement links TRBV11-2 to TRBJ1-2; TRBD1 is a possible D gene (6 bases). The germline V gene has CDR1 SGHAT and CDR2 FQNNGV. The ends were cut back, 0 bases at V and 8 bases at J, with 13 bases in the middle. The CDR3 has 14 residues. The CDR3 sequence is CASSLEPGARGYTF. CDR3 in DNA: TGTGCCAGCAGCTTAGAGCCGGGGGCGCGGGGCTACACCTTC. Full variable domain (remainder filled in from reference TRBV11-2 and TRBJ1-2): EAGVAQSPRYKIIEKRQSVAFWCNPISGHATLYWYQQILGQGPKLLIQFQNNGVVDDSQLPKDRFSAERLKGVDSTLKIQPAKLEDSAVYLCASSLEPGARGYTFGSGTRLTVV.

This clonotype appeared many times. CDR3 loop: CASRELAGSNEQFF. The CDR3 nucleotides are TGTGCCAGCCGGGAACTAGCGGGAAGCAATGAGCAGTTCTTC. The V call is TRBV11-2, the J call TRBJ2-1; 10 nucleotides line up with TRBD2. CDR1 SGHAT and CDR2 FQNNGV come from the germline V gene. The trim removed 8 bases at V and 6 bases at J, leaving 7 bases unmatched. The CDR3 loop spans 14 amino acids.

This clonotype has just a few counts. The chain employs TRBV5-5 and TRBJ2-4, with D perhaps TRBD1 (7 bases). The CDR3 is made up of 13 amino acids. The germline V and J ends were trimmed by 0 bases and 9 bases, with 10 bases remaining between them. The V gene's germline CDR1 is SGHKS and CDR2 YYEKEE (reference sequence). DNA of the CDR3: TGTGCCAGCAGCTTGGCCCAGGGGGGCATTCAGTACTTC. Translation gives CASSLAQGGIQYF.

This clonotype turned up a few times. The chain recombines TRBV10-3 with TRBJ2-1; 14 nucleotides line up with TRBD2. The V gene's germline CDR1 is ENHRY and CDR2 SYGVKD. The CDR3 sequence is 18 residues long. Trimming at V came to 5 bases and at J to 2 bases, leaving 8 bases not matched to a gene. The chain's CDR3 is CAISPGTSGGKTYNEQFF. CDR3 DNA: TGTGCCATCAGTCCCGGGACTAGCGGGGGAAAGACCTACAATGAGCAGTTCTTC.

The CDR3 spells CASTTTSSYEQYF. In DNA, the CDR3 is TGTGCCAGCACCACCACAAGCTCCTACGAGCAGTACTTC. The chain is built from TRBV6-1 and TRBJ2-7; D is ambiguous. The CDR3 runs 13 residues. Per the germline V gene, CDR1 is MNHNS and CDR2 is SASEGT. Trimming stripped 7 bases from V and 0 bases from J, with 10 bases between.

This chain joins TRBV4-3 and TRBJ1-4; 9 positions agree with TRBD1. In germline, CDR1 is LGHNA, CDR2 YSLEER. This CDR3 has 15 amino acids. The junction had 7 bases not matched to a gene; V was cut back by 3 bases and J by 8 bases. The chain's CDR3 is CASSHPGQGLEKLFF. The CDR3 DNA reads TGCGCCAGCAGCCACCCGGGACAGGGTCTAGAAAAACTGTTTTTT.

The chain employs TRBV7-8 and TRBJ2-5; D possibly matches TRBD1 or TRBD2 (5 bases each). V was clipped by 5 bases and J by 5 bases, with 15 bases between them. Germline CDR1 reads SGHVS; CDR2 reads FQNEAQ. The CDR3 covers 14 residues. CDR3 region: CASSPGRPPETQYF. CDR3 coding DNA: TGTGCCAGCAGCCCGGGACGCCCCCCCGAGACCCAGTACTTC.

This clonotype was found a few times. The gene calls are TRBV10-3 and TRBJ2-7; TRBD2 aligns across 13 bases. Germline V gives CDR1 ENHRY, CDR2 SYGVKD. The V gene end was trimmed by 3 bases and the J gene end by 0 bases; junction bases not matched to a gene: 8. CDR3 length: 18 residues. The CDR3 sequence: CAISDPGLAGISSYEQYF. The DNA for the CDR3 is TGTGCCATCAGTGATCCGGGACTAGCGGGGATCAGCTCCTACGAGCAGTACTTC.

This clonotype showed up many times. V and J are TRBV29-1 and TRBJ2-3, with a possible D match to TRBD1 (7 bases). Between the trimmed V and J ends, which lost 6 bases and 7 bases, there was a span of 14 bases. CDR3 size: 12 residues. Per the germline V gene, CDR1 is SQVTM and CDR2 is ANQGSEA. CDR3 DNA: TGCAGCGTGGGAGGACAGGCTTATACGCAGTATTTT. Its translation: CSVGGQAYTQYF.

This clonotype has more than one count but fewer than ten. This chain joins TRBV6-5 and TRBJ1-6; TRBD1 matches at 7 bases. The CDR3 extends over 15 amino acids. V trimming: 2 bases; J trimming: 5 bases; junction bases outside the gene matches: 3. Germline V lookup: CDR1 MNHEY, CDR2 SVGAGI. The CDR3 nucleotides read TGTGCCAGCAGTTACGTCGGGACAGATAATTCACCCCTCCACTTT. Translated: CASSYVGTDNSPLHF.

This clonotype occurred a few times. The chain links TRBV14 to TRBJ1-2, with 7 nucleotides matching TRBD1. This CDR3 spans 15 amino acids. Germline CDR1 SGHDN, CDR2 FVKESK. After removal of 1 base from V and 2 bases from J, the junction contained 4 bases not matched to a gene. The CDR3 DNA is TGTGCCAGCAGCCAAGGGAGGACAGGAAACTATGGCTACACCTTC. It yields the protein CASSQGRTGNYGYTF.

On this clonotype itself: A junction end diverges from the germline sequence, so it may reflect a read error. V is TRBV5-1 and J is TRBJ2-2; possible D gene TRBD2, 5 bases. The CDR3 has 12 residues. The germline CDR1 and CDR2 sequences are SGHRS and YFSETQ. The CDR3 loop reads CTSNLATGELFF. CDR3 DNA sequence: TGCACCAGCAATCTAGCAACCGGGGAGCTGTTTTTT.

This clonotype has a handful of counts. This chain connects TRBV4-1 to TRBJ2-7; 8 bases agree with TRBD1. V shed 1 base and J 4 bases; nucleotides not matched to a gene: 6. Per germline, CDR1 MGHRA and CDR2 YSYEKL. The CDR3 covers 15 residues. The CDR3 sequence: CASSQGPGQAYEQYF. The CDR3 nucleotides read TGCGCCAGCAGCCAAGGACCGGGACAGGCTTACGAGCAGTACTTC.

This clonotype was observed a few times. The chain carries TRBV5-5 and TRBJ2-1; D is perhaps TRBD1 or TRBD2 (6 bases each). The germline V and J ends were trimmed by 2 bases and 6 bases, with 15 bases remaining between them. Per germline, CDR1 SGHKS and CDR2 YYEKEE (reference sequence). The CDR3 has 15 residues. The CDR3 nucleotides are TGTGCCAGCAGCTTTGGGGGGCGAAGCGCCAATGAGCAGTTCTTC. Its protein is CASSFGGRSANEQFF. The full variable domain, completed using reference TRBV5-5 and TRBJ2-1, is DAGVTQSPTHLIKTRGQQVTLRCSPISGHKSVSWYQQVLGQGPQFIFQYYEKEERGRGNFPDRFSARQFPNYSSELNVNALLLGDSALYLCASSFGGRSANEQFFGPGTRLTVL.

This clonotype was detected a few times. As DNA, the CDR3 is TGTGCCAGCACCCCTTCTATCCAAGAGACCCAGTACTTC. Its protein is CASTPSIQETQYF. This sequence joins TRBV7-2 and TRBJ2-5, with D unresolved. Germline V gene data show CDR1 as SGHTA and CDR2 as FQGNSA. The CDR3 contains 13 residues. Trimming stripped 7 bases from V and 1 base from J, with 10 bases between.

The CDR3 DNA follows: TGCGCCAGCAGCCTTGGGACTAGCGGGACTCCTCGGGAGACCCAGTACTTC. Amino acids: CASSLGTSGTPRETQYF. The V call is TRBV5-1, the J call TRBJ2-5, with 13 nucleotides matching TRBD2. With 4 bases clipped from V and 5 bases from J, the junction kept 11 bases outside the gene matches. This CDR3 comprises 17 residues. CDR1 SGHRS and CDR2 YFSETQ come from the germline V gene.

V is TRBV4-2 and J is TRBJ1-2; maybe TRBD1 (6 bases). Germline CDR1 is LGHNA and CDR2 is YNFKEQ. CDR3 length equals 14 residues. Trimming left V 2 bases short and J 8 bases short, with 15 bases between. The CDR3 bases are TGTGCCAGCAGCCAAACCACAGGGAGGGACGGCTACACCTTC. Its translation: CASSQTTGRDGYTF.

This clonotype was seen only a few times. The rearrangement joins TRBV28 to TRBJ2-3, with 15 bases fitting TRBD2. Germline V gene data show CDR1 as MDHEN and CDR2 as SYDVKM. There are 20 residues in the CDR3. J lost 0 bases, V lost 5 bases, and 12 bases had no gene match. Written as DNA, the CDR3 is TGTGCCAGCAGTCCCGAGGGACTAGCGGGAGGAGGGTATAGCACAGATACGCAGTATTTT. It is translated as CASSPEGLAGGGYSTDTQYF.

This clonotype was counted only a few times. The CDR3 DNA is TGTGCCATCAGAGCGGGACAGGGGGAACAGCAGTTCTTC. Amino acids: CAIRAGQGEQQFF. This chain links TRBV10-3 with TRBJ2-1; TRBD1 aligns across 11 bases. The germline V gene encodes CDR1 ENHRY and CDR2 SYGVKD. The CDR3 totals 13 residues. V gave up 6 bases and J gave up 11 bases; unmatched junction bases: 6.

A word on this clonotype: At one boundary the junction diverges from the germline segment, which might be a read error. The J gene is TRBJ1-2, the V gene TRBV29-1; 8 bases align to TRBD1. This CDR3 spans 16 amino acids. Germline V gene lookup returns CDR1 SQVTM and CDR2 ANQGSEA. CDR3 bases: TGCAGCGTCCCCAGGGGAGGGACAGGTTCTAAGTATGGCTACACCTTC. This encodes CSVPRGGTGSKYGYTF.

Ten or more counts support this clonotype. The chain has TRBV12-3 or TRBV12-4 and TRBJ1-5; D remains ambiguous. V lost 7 bases to trimming and J lost 5 bases, with 12 bases between them. CDR3 size: 13 residues. Here the CDR3 reads CASTPGPYQPQHF. In DNA, the CDR3 is TGTGCCAGCACCCCGGGCCCCTATCAGCCCCAGCATTTT.

The CDR3 sequence: CASSLSSLGSTEAFF. The DNA of the CDR3 is TGTGCCAGCAGCTTAAGTTCTCTGGGGAGCACTGAAGCTTTCTTT. The genes are TRBV7-2 and TRBJ1-1; D gene uncertain. Germline V gene data show CDR1 as SGHTA and CDR2 as FQGNSA. V lost 2 bases and J lost 4, with 14 bases in between. This CDR3 region has 15 residues.

This clonotype has more than one count but fewer than ten. This chain links TRBV6-1 with TRBJ2-2; the match to TRBD1 covers 8 bases. Trimming took 4 bases from V and 6 from J; bases not matched to a gene: 7. Germline values: CDR1 MNHNS, CDR2 SASEGT. This CDR3 has 15 amino acids. Here the CDR3 reads CASSVSDRVAGELFF. CDR3 bases: TGTGCCAGCAGTGTCTCGGACAGGGTCGCCGGGGAGCTGTTTTTT.

This chain links TRBV10-3 with TRBJ1-5, with D possibly TRBD1 on 5 matching bases. CDR1 is ENHRY, CDR2 SYGVKD, per germline. V was clipped by 7 bases and J by 3 bases, with 10 bases between them. The CDR3 consists of 13 residues. The CDR3 region has the DNA TGTGCCATCACTCAGACAGTCAATCAGCCCCAGCATTTT. Translated, it gives CAITQTVNQPQHF.